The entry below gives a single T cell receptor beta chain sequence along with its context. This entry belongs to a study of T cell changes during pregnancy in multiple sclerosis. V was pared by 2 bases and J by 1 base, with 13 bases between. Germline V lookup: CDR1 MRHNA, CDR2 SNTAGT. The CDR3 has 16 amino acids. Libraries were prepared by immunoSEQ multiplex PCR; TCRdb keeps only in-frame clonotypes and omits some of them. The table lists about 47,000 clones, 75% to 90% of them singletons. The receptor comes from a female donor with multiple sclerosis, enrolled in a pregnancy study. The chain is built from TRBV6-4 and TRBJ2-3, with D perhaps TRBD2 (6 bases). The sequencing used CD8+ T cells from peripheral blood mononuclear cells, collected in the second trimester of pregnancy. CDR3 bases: TGTGCCAGCAGTGACCACGGGGGAAGCGGCACAGATACGCAGTATTTT. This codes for CASSDHGGSGTDTQYF.